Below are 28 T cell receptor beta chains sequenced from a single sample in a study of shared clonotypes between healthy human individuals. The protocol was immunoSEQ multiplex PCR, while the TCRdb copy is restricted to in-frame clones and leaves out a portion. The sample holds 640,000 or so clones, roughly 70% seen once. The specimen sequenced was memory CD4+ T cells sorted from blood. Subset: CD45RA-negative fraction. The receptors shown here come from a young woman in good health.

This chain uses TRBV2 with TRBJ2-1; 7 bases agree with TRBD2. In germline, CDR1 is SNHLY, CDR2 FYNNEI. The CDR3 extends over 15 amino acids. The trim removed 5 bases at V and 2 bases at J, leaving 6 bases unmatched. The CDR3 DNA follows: TGTGCCAGCAGTACAAGCGGGACGACCTACAATGAGCAGTTCTTC. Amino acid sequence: CASSTSGTTYNEQFF.

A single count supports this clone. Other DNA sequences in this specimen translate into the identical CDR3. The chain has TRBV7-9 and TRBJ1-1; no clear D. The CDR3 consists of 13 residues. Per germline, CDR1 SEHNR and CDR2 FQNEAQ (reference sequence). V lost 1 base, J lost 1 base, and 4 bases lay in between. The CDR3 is CASSLVWNTEAFF. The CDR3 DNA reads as TGTGCCAGCAGCTTAGTGTGGAACACTGAAGCTTTCTTT.

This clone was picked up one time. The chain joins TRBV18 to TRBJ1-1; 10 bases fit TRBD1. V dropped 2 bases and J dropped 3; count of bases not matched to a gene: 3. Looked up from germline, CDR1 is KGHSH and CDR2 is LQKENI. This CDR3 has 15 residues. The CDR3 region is CASSPIGQGDTEAFF. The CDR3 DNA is TGTGCCAGCTCACCAATAGGACAGGGGGACACTGAAGCTTTCTTT.

The CDR3, as DNA: TGCGCCAGCAGCCCGGGACTAGCGGGAGCCGAGCAGTACTTC. Translation: CASSPGLAGAEQYF. The chain is built from TRBV5-1 and TRBJ2-7, with 14 bases aligning to TRBD2. The CDR3 is 14 amino acids. Looked up from germline, CDR1 is SGHRS and CDR2 is YFSETQ. Unmatched junction bases numbered 3, after V lost 4 bases and J lost 6 bases.

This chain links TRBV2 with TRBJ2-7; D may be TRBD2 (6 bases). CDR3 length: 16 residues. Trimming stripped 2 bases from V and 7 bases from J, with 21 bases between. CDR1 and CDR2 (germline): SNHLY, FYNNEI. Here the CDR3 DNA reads TGTGCCAGCAGTGAATTCGGCGGCGGGACGAGTTTTGAGCAGTACTTC. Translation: CASSEFGGGTSFEQYF.

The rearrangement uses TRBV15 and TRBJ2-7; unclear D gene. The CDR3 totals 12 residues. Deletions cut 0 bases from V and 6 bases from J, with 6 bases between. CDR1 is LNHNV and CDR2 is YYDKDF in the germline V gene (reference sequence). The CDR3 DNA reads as TGTGCCACCAGCAGAGAAGTCGGCGAGCAGTACTTC. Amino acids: CATSREVGEQYF. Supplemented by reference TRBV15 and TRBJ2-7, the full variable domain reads DAMVIQNPRYQVTQFGKPVTLSCSQTLNHNVMYWYQQKSSQAPKLLFHYYDKDFNNEADTPDNFQSRRPNTSFCFLDIRSPGLGDTAMYLCATSREVGEQYFGPGTRLTVT.

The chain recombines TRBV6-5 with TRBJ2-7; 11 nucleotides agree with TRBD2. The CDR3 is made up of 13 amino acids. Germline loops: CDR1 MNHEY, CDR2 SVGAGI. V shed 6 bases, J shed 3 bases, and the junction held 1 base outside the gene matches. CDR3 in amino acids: CASSGTSGYEQYF. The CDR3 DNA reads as TGTGCCAGCAGCGGGACTAGCGGCTACGAGCAGTACTTC.

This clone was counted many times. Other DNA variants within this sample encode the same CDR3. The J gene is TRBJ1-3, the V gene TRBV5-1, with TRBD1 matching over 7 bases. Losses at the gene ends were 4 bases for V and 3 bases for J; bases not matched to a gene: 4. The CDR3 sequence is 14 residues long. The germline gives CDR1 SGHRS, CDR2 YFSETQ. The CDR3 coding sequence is TGCGCCAGCAGCCCCGGGACAGATGGAAACACCATATATTTT. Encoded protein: CASSPGTDGNTIYF.

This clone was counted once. The CDR3: CASSLRGGGYEQYF. CDR3 DNA sequence: TGTGCCAGCAGCTTGAGGGGGGGCGGATACGAGCAGTACTTC. This chain links TRBV5-6 with TRBJ2-7; D is perhaps TRBD2 (7 bases). This CDR3 has 14 amino acids. With 1 base removed from V and 4 bases from J, the gap between germline ends came to 12 bases. Germline V CDR1 and CDR2: SGHDT, YYEEEE.

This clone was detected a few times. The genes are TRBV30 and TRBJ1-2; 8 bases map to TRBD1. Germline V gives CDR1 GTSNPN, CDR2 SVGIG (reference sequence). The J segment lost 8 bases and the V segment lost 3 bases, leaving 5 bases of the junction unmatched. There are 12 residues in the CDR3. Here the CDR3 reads CAWRGQANGYTF. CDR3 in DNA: TGTGCCTGGAGGGGACAGGCTAACGGCTACACCTTC.

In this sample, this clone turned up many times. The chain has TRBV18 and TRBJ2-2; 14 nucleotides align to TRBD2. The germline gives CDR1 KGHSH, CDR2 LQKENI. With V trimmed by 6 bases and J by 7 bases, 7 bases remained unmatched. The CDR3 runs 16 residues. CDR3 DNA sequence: TGTGCCAGCTCGCCGGGACTAGCGGGAGCGGTCGGGGAGCTGTTTTTT. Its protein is CASSPGLAGAVGELFF. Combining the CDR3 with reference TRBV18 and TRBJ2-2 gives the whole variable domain NAGVMQNPRHLVRRRGQEARLRCSPMKGHSHVYWYRQLPEEGLKFMVYLQKENIIDESGMPKERFSAEFPKEGPSILRIQQVVRGDSAAYFCASSPGLAGAVGELFFGEGSRLTVL.

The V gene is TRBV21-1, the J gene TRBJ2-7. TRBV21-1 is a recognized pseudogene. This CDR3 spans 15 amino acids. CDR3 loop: CASSKWGYISYEQYF. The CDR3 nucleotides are TGTGCCAGCAGCAAATGGGGTTATATTTCCTACGAGCAGTACTTC.

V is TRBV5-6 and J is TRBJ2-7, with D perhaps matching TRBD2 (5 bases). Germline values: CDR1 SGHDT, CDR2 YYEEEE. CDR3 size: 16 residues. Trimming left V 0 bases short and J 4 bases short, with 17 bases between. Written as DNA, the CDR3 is TGTGCCAGCAGCTTGGGGGGAGTCCGGTATACTTACGAGCAGTACTTC. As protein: CASSLGGVRYTYEQYF.

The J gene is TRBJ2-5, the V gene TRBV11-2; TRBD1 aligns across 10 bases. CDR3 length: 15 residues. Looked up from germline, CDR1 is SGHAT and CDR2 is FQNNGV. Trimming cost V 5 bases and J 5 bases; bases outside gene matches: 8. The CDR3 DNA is TGTGCCAGCAGCCCAGGGACAGGGGCGCATGAGACCCAGTACTTC. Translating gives CASSPGTGAHETQYF.

DNA for the CDR3: TGTGCCAGCAGCCAAGGTAGCGGGAGGCCCGGGACCGTGGGGACCCAGTACTTC. Protein: CASSQGSGRPGTVGTQYF. The chain employs TRBV4-2 and TRBJ2-5, with 10 bases identical to TRBD2. In germline, CDR1 is LGHNA, CDR2 YNFKEQ. The V and J ends lost 1 base and 7 bases, in that order; junction bases with no gene match: 15. The CDR3 is 18 amino acids.

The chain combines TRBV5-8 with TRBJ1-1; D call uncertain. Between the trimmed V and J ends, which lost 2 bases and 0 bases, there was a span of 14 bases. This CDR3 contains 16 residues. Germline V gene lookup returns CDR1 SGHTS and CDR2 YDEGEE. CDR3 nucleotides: TGTGCCAGCAGCTTCCGGCAGACGTTCATGAACACTGAAGCTTTCTTT. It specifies CASSFRQTFMNTEAFF. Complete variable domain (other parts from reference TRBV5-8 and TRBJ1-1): EAGVTQSPTHLIKTRGQQATLRCSPISGHTSVYWYQQALGLGLQFLLWYDEGEERNRGNFPPRFSGRQFPNYSSELNVNALELEDSALYLCASSFRQTFMNTEAFFGQGTRLTVV.

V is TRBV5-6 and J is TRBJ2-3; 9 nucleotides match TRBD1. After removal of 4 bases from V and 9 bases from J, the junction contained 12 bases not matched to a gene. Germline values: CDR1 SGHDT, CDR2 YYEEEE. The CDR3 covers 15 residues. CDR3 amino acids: CASSQGDRAFGTQYF. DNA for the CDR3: TGTGCCAGCAGCCAAGGGGACAGGGCTTTCGGGACGCAGTATTTT.

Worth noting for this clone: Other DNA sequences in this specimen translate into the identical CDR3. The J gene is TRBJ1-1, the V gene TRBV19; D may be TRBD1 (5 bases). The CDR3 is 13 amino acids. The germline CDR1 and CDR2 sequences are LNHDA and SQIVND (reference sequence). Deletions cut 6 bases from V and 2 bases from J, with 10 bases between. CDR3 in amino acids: CASSDSANTEAFF. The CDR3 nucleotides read TGTGCCAGTAGCGACAGCGCTAACACTGAAGCTTTCTTT.

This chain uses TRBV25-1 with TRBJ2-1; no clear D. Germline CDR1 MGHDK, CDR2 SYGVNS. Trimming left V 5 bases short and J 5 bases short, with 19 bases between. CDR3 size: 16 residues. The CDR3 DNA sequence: TGTGCCAGCAGTCGAACTAAACCGGGCCCCCACAATGAGCAGTTCTTC. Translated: CASSRTKPGPHNEQFF.

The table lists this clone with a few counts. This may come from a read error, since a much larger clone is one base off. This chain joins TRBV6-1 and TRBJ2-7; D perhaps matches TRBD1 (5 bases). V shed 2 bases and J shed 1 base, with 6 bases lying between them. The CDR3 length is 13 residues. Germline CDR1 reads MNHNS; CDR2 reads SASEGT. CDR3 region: CASSEQGSYEQYF. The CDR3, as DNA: TGTGCCAGCAGTGAACAGGGTTCCTACGAGCAGTACTTC.

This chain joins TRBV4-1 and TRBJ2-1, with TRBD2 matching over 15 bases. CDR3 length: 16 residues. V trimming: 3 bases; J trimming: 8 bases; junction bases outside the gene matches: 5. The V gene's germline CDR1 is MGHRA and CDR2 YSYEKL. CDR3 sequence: CASSQGTSGRNYEQFF. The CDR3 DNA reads TGCGCCAGCAGCCAGGGGACTAGCGGGAGGAACTATGAGCAGTTCTTC.

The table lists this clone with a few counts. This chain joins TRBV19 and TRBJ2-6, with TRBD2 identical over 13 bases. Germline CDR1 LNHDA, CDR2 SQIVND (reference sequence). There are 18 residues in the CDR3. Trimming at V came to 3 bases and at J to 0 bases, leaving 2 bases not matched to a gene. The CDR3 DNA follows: TGTGCCAGTAGTATCACTAGCGGGAGGGCCTCTGGGGCCAACGTCCTGACTTTC. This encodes CASSITSGRASGANVLTF.

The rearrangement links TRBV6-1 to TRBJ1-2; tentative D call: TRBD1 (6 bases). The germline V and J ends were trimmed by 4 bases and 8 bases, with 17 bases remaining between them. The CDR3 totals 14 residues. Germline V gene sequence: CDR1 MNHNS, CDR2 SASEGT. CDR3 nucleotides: TGTGCCAGCAGTGCCCAAGGGGGACTTTGGGGCTACACCTTC. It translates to CASSAQGGLWGYTF.

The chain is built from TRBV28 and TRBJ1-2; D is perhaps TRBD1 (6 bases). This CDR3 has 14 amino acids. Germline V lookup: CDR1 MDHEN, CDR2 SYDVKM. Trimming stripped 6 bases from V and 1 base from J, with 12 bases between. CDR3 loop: CASSQEGGNYGYTF. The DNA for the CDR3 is TGTGCCAGCAGCCAGGAAGGGGGTAACTATGGCTACACCTTC.

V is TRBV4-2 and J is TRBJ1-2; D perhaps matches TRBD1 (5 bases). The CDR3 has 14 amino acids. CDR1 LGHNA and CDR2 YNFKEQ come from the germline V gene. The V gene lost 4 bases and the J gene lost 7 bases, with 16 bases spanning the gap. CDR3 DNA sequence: TGTGCCAGCAGCCCCGGGGGAGGGGAGGGTGGCTACACCTTC. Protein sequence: CASSPGGGEGGYTF.

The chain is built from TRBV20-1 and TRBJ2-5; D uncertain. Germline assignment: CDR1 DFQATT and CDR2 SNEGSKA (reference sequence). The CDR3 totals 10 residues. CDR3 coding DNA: TGCGGCGCCTGGTGGGAGACCCAGTACTTC. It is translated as CGAWWETQYF.

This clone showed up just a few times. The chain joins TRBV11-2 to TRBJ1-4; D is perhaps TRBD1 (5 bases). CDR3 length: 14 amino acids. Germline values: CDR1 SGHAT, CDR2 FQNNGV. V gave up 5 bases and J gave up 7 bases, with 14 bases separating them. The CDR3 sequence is CASSHGRDAEKLFF. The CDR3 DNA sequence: TGTGCCAGCAGCCACGGACGGGACGCTGAAAAACTGTTTTTT. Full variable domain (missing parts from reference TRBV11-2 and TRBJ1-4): EAGVAQSPRYKIIEKRQSVAFWCNPISGHATLYWYQQILGQGPKLLIQFQNNGVVDDSQLPKDRFSAERLKGVDSTLKIQPAKLEDSAVYLCASSHGRDAEKLFFGSGTQLSVL.

CDR3: CASSPGTSGDQYF. In nucleotides, the CDR3 is TGTGCCAGCAGTCCCGGGACTAGCGGGGACCAGTACTTC. The chain uses TRBV6-6 and TRBJ2-7; 13 bases agree with TRBD2. Germline lookup yields CDR1 MNHNY and CDR2 SVGAGI (reference sequence). The ends lost 5 bases at V and 10 bases at J; junction bases unmatched: 5. The CDR3 has 13 amino acids.